A single sample is the source of the 17 T cell receptor beta chains below, sequenced in a study of blood T cell repertoires in COVID-19. The method was immunoSEQ multiplex PCR; TCRdb's version includes in-frame clones alone and lacks a portion of them. The table has about 59,000 clones, about nine tenths seen once. The specimen sequenced was peripheral blood. These TCRs come from a human donor in a cohort sampled during active COVID-19.

This chain connects TRBV18 to TRBJ2-6; possibly TRBD2 for D (5 bases). V lost 3 bases and J lost 2, with 8 bases in between. The CDR3 runs to 15 residues. CDR1 KGHSH and CDR2 LQKENI come from the germline V gene. CDR3 nucleotides: TGTGCCAGCTCACCGGGAGTCCCTGGGGCCAACGTCCTGACTTTC. This codes for CASSPGVPGANVLTF.

This rearrangement joins TRBV2 to TRBJ1-4, with a weak D call TRBD1 (5 bases). CDR1 and CDR2 (germline): SNHLY, FYNNEI. Trimming removed 5 bases at V and 7 bases at J, with 8 bases between. CDR3 length equals 12 residues. CDR3 loop: CASSLGGEKLFF. The CDR3 nucleotides read TGTGCCAGCAGTCTGGGGGGTGAAAAACTGTTTTTT.

This chain joins TRBV5-1 and TRBJ2-1; TRBD1 might be the D (6 bases). The CDR3 runs to 14 residues. Germline assignment: CDR1 SGHRS and CDR2 YFSETQ. Trimming pared 7 bases from V and 5 bases from J, leaving 16 bases between. DNA of the CDR3: TGCGCCAGCGCCGAACAGGGAGAGGACAATGAGCAGTTCTTC. Its translation is CASAEQGEDNEQFF.

This clone was seen just once. This chain uses TRBV6-1 with TRBJ2-7, with 11 bases that match TRBD2. This CDR3 is built from 15 residues. J was trimmed by 2 bases and V by 2 bases; bases with no gene match: 2. Germline V gene sequence: CDR1 MNHNS, CDR2 SASEGT. CDR3 region: CASSELAGGTYEQYF. The CDR3 DNA sequence: TGTGCCAGCAGTGAACTAGCGGGGGGTACCTACGAGCAGTACTTC.

This chain connects TRBV7-3 to TRBJ2-5; TRBD2 is a possible D gene (6 bases). This CDR3 has 17 residues. Trimming removed 1 base at V and 2 bases at J, with 17 bases between. Germline-derived CDR1 and CDR2 are SGHTA and FQGTGA. CDR3 DNA sequence: TGTGCCAGCAGCTTAAAAGGCGGGGTGCCGTTACAAGAGACCCAGTACTTC. This sequence encodes CASSLKGGVPLQETQYF.

V usage is TRBV5-1 and J usage is TRBJ2-1; the match to TRBD1 covers 7 bases. The CDR3 length is 17 residues. Germline V gene lookup returns CDR1 SGHRS and CDR2 YFSETQ. With V trimmed by 2 bases and J by 4 bases, 12 bases remained unmatched. The CDR3 protein is CASSFDPGTEPYNEQFF. The CDR3 bases are TGCGCCAGCAGCTTCGATCCCGGGACAGAGCCTTACAATGAGCAGTTCTTC.

This chain uses TRBV21-1 with TRBJ2-7; TRBD1, the table's D call, lacks a check against the DNA. TRBV21-1 is tagged as a pseudogene. The CDR3 is 15 amino acids. The CDR3 DNA reads TGTGCCAGCAGCACCCCCGGGACAGGAAGCTACGAGCAGTACTTC. This gives the protein CASSTPGTGSYEQYF.

V is TRBV3-1 (or the pseudogene TRBV3-2) and J is TRBJ2-2; 9 positions match TRBD2. The CDR3 length is 15 residues. J gave up 4 bases and V 2 bases, and 2 bases lay outside the gene matches. Germline CDR1 and CDR2: LGHDT and YNNKEL (reference sequence). In DNA form, the CDR3 reads TGTGCCAGCAGCCAACTAGCGGGATTCACCGGGGAGCTGTTTTTT. Its protein product is CASSQLAGFTGELFF.

The chain carries TRBV30 and TRBJ2-7, with D tentatively TRBD2 (5 bases). CDR1 is GTSNPN and CDR2 is SVGIG in the germline V gene (reference sequence). Deletions cut 3 bases from V and 6 bases from J, with 12 bases between. The CDR3 is 12 amino acids. The DNA of the CDR3 is TGTGCCTGGAGCCCCGGGATATCCGAGCAGTACTTC. It encodes CAWSPGISEQYF.

V usage is TRBV19 and J usage is TRBJ1-5; D is unresolved. The CDR3 extends over 12 amino acids. The germline V gene has CDR1 LNHDA and CDR2 SQIVND (reference sequence). V lost 6 bases to trimming and J lost 5 bases, with 8 bases between them. CDR3 sequence reads: CASRLKDQPQHF. The DNA for the CDR3 is TGTGCCAGTAGACTAAAGGATCAGCCCCAGCATTTT.

The rearrangement joins TRBV7-2 to TRBJ2-3, with 9 positions matching TRBD2. CDR1 SGHTA and CDR2 FQGNSA come from the germline V gene. The junction had 12 bases not matched to a gene; V was cut back by 7 bases and J by 1 base. The CDR3 has 17 residues. CDR3 residues: CASTRGGLAPGTDTQYF. CDR3 sequence (DNA): TGTGCCAGCACGCGGGGGGGCCTAGCCCCAGGCACAGATACGCAGTATTTT.

In this sample, this clone turned up a few times. The chain couples TRBV7-9 to TRBJ1-2; perhaps TRBD1 as D (6 bases). The germline gives CDR1 SEHNR, CDR2 FQNEAQ (reference sequence). Trimming left V 5 bases short and J 12 bases short, with 16 bases between. This CDR3 contains 12 residues. The CDR3 is CASSLGQRLDTF. The CDR3 DNA reads as TGTGCCAGCAGCCTCGGACAGCGCCTGGACACCTTC.

The chain combines TRBV2 with TRBJ1-2; D may be TRBD1 (6 bases). CDR1 and CDR2 from the germline V gene are SNHLY and FYNNEI. This CDR3 is 15 amino acids long. V was cut by 5 bases and J by 5 bases, with 18 bases left in between. This CDR3 is CASSRYAQGPYGYTF. In nucleotides, the CDR3 is TGTGCCAGCAGTAGATATGCCCAGGGGCCTTATGGCTACACCTTC.

The CDR3 sequence is CASSPLSGGGTEAFF. DNA for the CDR3: TGTGCCAGCTCACCCCTCTCAGGGGGCGGCACTGAAGCTTTCTTT. The chain recombines TRBV18 with TRBJ1-1; 8 bases are shared with TRBD1. The CDR3 loop spans 15 amino acids. CDR1 is KGHSH, CDR2 LQKENI, per germline. The trim removed 3 bases at V and 4 bases at J, leaving 7 bases unmatched.

This chain links TRBV5-1 with TRBJ1-1; TRBD1 agrees at 8 bases. The CDR3 consists of 15 residues. V shed 4 bases, J shed 4 bases, and the junction held 9 bases outside the gene matches. Germline CDR1 and CDR2: SGHRS and YFSETQ. The CDR3: CASSTGQGGATEAFF. CDR3 DNA sequence: TGCGCCAGCAGCACCGGACAGGGTGGTGCCACTGAAGCTTTCTTT. Supplemented by reference TRBV5-1 and TRBJ1-1, the full variable domain reads KAGVTQTPRYLIKTRGQQVTLSCSPISGHRSVSWYQQTPGQGLQFLFEYFSETQRNKGNFPGRFSGRQFSNSRSEMNVSTLELGDSALYLCASSTGQGGATEAFFGQGTRLTVV.

The chain carries TRBV5-5 and TRBJ2-1, with D maybe TRBD2 (6 bases). The CDR3 has 15 residues. The germline V gene encodes CDR1 SGHKS and CDR2 YYEKEE (reference sequence). V shed 4 bases and J shed 2 bases, with 13 bases lying between them. The chain's CDR3 is CASSPGGSAYNEQFF. For the CDR3, the DNA is TGTGCCAGCAGCCCAGGAGGGAGCGCCTACAATGAGCAGTTCTTC.

This clone showed up just a few times. The chain couples TRBV28 to TRBJ2-4, with D hard to call. V was clipped by 5 bases and J by 15 bases, with 17 bases between them. CDR1 is MDHEN, CDR2 SYDVKM, per germline. This CDR3 comprises 12 residues. DNA of the CDR3: TGTGCCAGCAGTCCCCGCCAGGATTTGGCGTACTTC. Protein product: CASSPRQDLAYF.